One sample yielded the 27 T cell receptor beta chains listed below, sequenced in a study of shared clonotypes between healthy human individuals. Repertoires were generated with immunoSEQ multiplex PCR, while TCRdb's copy carries only in-frame clones and drops some. The table records 500,000 to 550,000 clones, about 96% of them present only once. The sequencing input was naive CD4+ T cells sorted from blood. Subset described: CD45RA+ positively selected. Receptor source: a woman aged 25-40 years in good health.

This chain connects TRBV10-3 to TRBJ2-1, with TRBD1 matching 9 bases. Per the germline V gene, CDR1 is ENHRY and CDR2 is SYGVKD. This CDR3 has 16 residues. The junction had 13 bases not matched to a gene; V was cut back by 6 bases and J by 7 bases. CDR3 region: CAIRDRGRGSGNEQFF. The DNA of the CDR3 is TGTGCCATCAGGGACAGGGGACGGGGTAGCGGGAATGAGCAGTTCTTC.

This clone was seen only once. At one of its ends the junction is not consistent with the germline gene, which may arise from a read error. J is TRBJ1-5 and V is TRBV5-1, with TRBD1 as a possible D gene (5 bases). The CDR3 extends over 13 amino acids. CDR1 and CDR2 (germline): SGHRS, YFSETQ. CDR3 DNA: TGCACCAGCAGCTGGGACTCGAATCAGCCCCAGCATTTT. It yields the protein CTSSWDSNQPQHF. The full variable domain, completed using reference TRBV5-1 and TRBJ1-5, is KAGVTQTPRYLIKTRGQQVTLSCSPISGHRSVSWYQQTPGQGLQFLFEYFSETQRNKGNFPGRFSGRQFSNSRSEMNVSTLELGDSALYLCTSSWDSNQPQHFGDGTRLSIL.

This chain connects TRBV5-1 to TRBJ2-3; 7 bases are shared with TRBD1. J lost 0 bases, V lost 3 bases, and 10 bases had no gene match. CDR1 and CDR2 (germline): SGHRS, YFSETQ. The CDR3 totals 17 residues. DNA for the CDR3: TGCGCCAGCAGCTCCCGGACAGGAAAACCCAGCACAGATACGCAGTATTTT. As protein: CASSSRTGKPSTDTQYF.

The chain carries TRBV5-1 and TRBJ2-1, with 9 bases that match TRBD2. Trimming cost V 4 bases and J 3 bases; bases outside gene matches: 11. This CDR3 spans 17 amino acids. Germline V gene lookup returns CDR1 SGHRS and CDR2 YFSETQ. CDR3: CASSQGDSGSLYNEQFF. Here the CDR3 DNA reads TGCGCCAGCAGCCAAGGGGATAGCGGGAGTCTCTACAATGAGCAGTTCTTC.

The chain joins TRBV5-1 to TRBJ1-1; 9 nucleotides line up with TRBD1. The junction had 8 bases not matched to a gene; V was cut back by 4 bases and J by 7 bases. The CDR3 totals 14 residues. Germline V lookup: CDR1 SGHRS, CDR2 YFSETQ. CDR3 nucleotide sequence: TGCGCCAGCAGCAACAGGGGGCAGGTGGGTGAAGCTTTCTTT. Translated: CASSNRGQVGEAFF. The entire variable domain, with the rest obtained from reference TRBV5-1 and TRBJ1-1, is as follows: KAGVTQTPRYLIKTRGQQVTLSCSPISGHRSVSWYQQTPGQGLQFLFEYFSETQRNKGNFPGRFSGRQFSNSRSEMNVSTLELGDSALYLCASSNRGQVGEAFFGQGTRLTVV.

The chain uses TRBV21-1 and TRBJ1-5. TRBV21-1 is recorded as a pseudogene. This CDR3 region has 18 residues. CDR3 loop: CASSPLSGCSYSNQPQHF. In nucleotides, the CDR3 is TGTGCCAGCAGCCCCCTATCCGGTTGCAGCTATAGCAATCAGCCCCAGCATTTT.

CDR3 DNA: TGTGCCAGCAGCCCCCTCAGGGGCATGAACACTGAAGCTTTCTTT. It translates to CASSPLRGMNTEAFF. This chain connects TRBV11-2 to TRBJ1-1; tentatively, D is TRBD1 (6 bases). Deletions cut 5 bases from V and 0 bases from J, with 13 bases between. Germline V CDR1 and CDR2: SGHAT, FQNNGV. This CDR3 contains 15 residues.

The chain links TRBV28 to TRBJ1-2; D gene uncertain. The CDR3 length is 13 residues. Trimming removed 3 bases from V and 8 bases from J, with 13 bases in between. Germline CDR1 and CDR2: MDHEN and SYDVKM. CDR3 in amino acids: CASSFVALPGYTF. CDR3 nucleotide sequence: TGTGCCAGCAGTTTCGTGGCACTGCCGGGCTACACCTTC.

The chain couples TRBV7-9 to TRBJ2-4; 9 bases agree with TRBD1. Germline values: CDR1 SEHNR, CDR2 FQNEAQ (reference sequence). The CDR3 is made up of 13 amino acids. The V segment lost 4 bases and the J segment 6 bases; nucleotides outside the gene matches: 1. CDR3 sequence reads: CASSSTGGNIQYF. The CDR3 nucleotides are TGTGCCAGCAGCTCGACAGGGGGAAACATTCAGTACTTC.

The chain employs TRBV27 and TRBJ2-7; D may be TRBD2 (5 bases). The CDR3 has 14 residues. Per germline, CDR1 MNHEY and CDR2 SMNVEV (reference sequence). V gave up 3 bases and J gave up 2 bases, with 11 bases separating them. CDR3 in DNA: TGTGCCAGCAGTTTTGAGGGTAAGACCTACGAGCAGTACTTC. This sequence encodes CASSFEGKTYEQYF.

The V and J genes are TRBV7-6 and TRBJ2-7; D may be TRBD2 (6 bases). CDR3 size: 12 residues. V was pared by 1 base and J by 7 bases, with 8 bases between. Germline CDR1 SGHVS, CDR2 FNYEAQ. The CDR3 nucleotides are TGTGCCAGCAGCTTAGGTGGAGGGGAGCAGTACTTC. It translates to CASSLGGGEQYF. Variable domain in full (rest from reference TRBV7-6 and TRBJ2-7): GAGVSQSPRYKVTKRGQDVALRCDPISGHVSLYWYRQALGQGPEFLTYFNYEAQQDKSGLPNDRFSAERPEGSISTLTIQRTEQRDSAMYRCASSLGGGEQYFGPGTRLTVT.

The chain employs TRBV5-4 and TRBJ2-5; 8 bases are shared with TRBD1. The junction had 5 bases not matched to a gene; V was cut back by 2 bases and J by 5 bases. Germline assignment: CDR1 SGHNT and CDR2 YYREEE (reference sequence). There are 14 residues in the CDR3. CDR3 DNA sequence: TGTGCCAGCAGCTTACAGGGGGTCGTGGAGACCCAGTACTTC. Translated: CASSLQGVVETQYF. Together with reference TRBV5-4 and TRBJ2-5, the CDR3 gives the full variable domain: ETGVTQSPTHLIKTRGQQVTLRCSSQSGHNTVSWYQQALGQGPQFIFQYYREEENGRGNFPPRFSGLQFPNYSSELNVNALELDDSALYLCASSLQGVVETQYFGPGTRLLVL.

The genes are TRBV2 and TRBJ2-4; D unresolved. The CDR3 covers 14 residues. Trimming removed 4 bases from V and 0 bases from J, with 7 bases in between. Germline loops: CDR1 SNHLY, CDR2 FYNNEI. The CDR3 sequence is CASSGVLAKNIQYF. CDR3 DNA: TGTGCCAGCAGTGGAGTTTTAGCCAAAAACATTCAGTACTTC.

The chain employs TRBV5-1 and TRBJ2-2; D is possibly TRBD1 or TRBD2 (5 bases each). This CDR3 is 13 amino acids long. CDR1 is SGHRS, CDR2 YFSETQ, per germline. V lost 4 bases to trimming and J lost 10 bases, with 14 bases between them. CDR3 nucleotide sequence: TGCGCCAGCAGCCCGGGGCAGTTGAAGGAGCTGTTTTTT. Protein: CASSPGQLKELFF.

The chain carries TRBV28 and TRBJ1-1; no definite D call. The CDR3 covers 13 residues. The V gene's germline CDR1 is MDHEN and CDR2 SYDVKM. Trimming removed 3 bases at V and 6 bases at J, with 11 bases between. Written as DNA, the CDR3 is TGTGCCAGCAGTTTCTTAACAATATCTGAAGCTTTCTTT. It encodes CASSFLTISEAFF.

This chain connects TRBV4-1 to TRBJ2-7; D unclear. V was clipped by 1 base and J by 11 bases, with 15 bases between them. The CDR3 covers 13 residues. The germline V gene encodes CDR1 MGHRA and CDR2 YSYEKL. The CDR3 is CASSQGRWERKYF. CDR3 in DNA: TGCGCCAGCAGCCAAGGGCGGTGGGAAAGAAAGTACTTC.

The V gene is TRBV6-5, the J gene TRBJ2-1; D gene uncertain. Germline CDR1 reads MNHEY; CDR2 reads SVGAGI. V was shortened by 4 bases and J by 11 bases, with 9 bases between the two germline ends. The CDR3 is 11 residues long. This chain's CDR3 is CASSSGPKQFF. The CDR3 DNA reads TGTGCCAGCAGTTCCGGGCCTAAGCAGTTCTTC.

The rearrangement uses TRBV11-2 and TRBJ2-7; 10 bases align to TRBD2. CDR1 SGHAT and CDR2 FQNNGV come from the germline V gene. The CDR3 totals 16 residues. J gave up 4 bases and V 5 bases, and 11 bases lay outside the gene matches. Written as DNA, the CDR3 is TGTGCCAGCAGCCGCACTAGCGGGACCTCCTTTTACGAGCAGTACTTC. It codes for CASSRTSGTSFYEQYF.

The V call is TRBV6-5, the J call TRBJ2-1; 10 bases fit TRBD2. CDR1 and CDR2 (germline): MNHEY, SVGAGI. J lost 5 bases, V lost 6 bases, and 7 bases had no gene match. The CDR3 runs 15 residues. DNA for the CDR3: TGTGCCAGCAGATATAGCGGGAGGACCCACAATGAGCAGTTCTTC. Its translation: CASRYSGRTHNEQFF.

The V call is TRBV6-5, the J call TRBJ2-1; no reliable D call. Germline CDR1 is MNHEY and CDR2 is SVGAGI. The CDR3 sequence is 14 residues long. V lost 3 bases to trimming and J lost 3 bases, with 9 bases between them. CDR3 protein: CASSYKLNYNEQFF. CDR3 bases: TGTGCCAGCAGTTATAAGCTAAACTACAATGAGCAGTTCTTC.

V gene TRBV19 combines with J gene TRBJ1-2; D may be TRBD1 (6 bases). The CDR3 contains 14 residues. Trimming cost V 5 bases and J 3 bases, with 13 bases left between them. Germline V CDR1 and CDR2: LNHDA, SQIVND (reference sequence). The CDR3 nucleotides are TGTGCCAGTAGTGGAAGTAAGGGGGACTATGGCTACACCTTC. Translating it yields CASSGSKGDYGYTF.

This clone was detected once. The chain is built from TRBV28 and TRBJ2-7, with 8 bases that match TRBD1. V shed 7 bases and J 4 bases; nucleotides not matched to a gene: 6. Germline V gives CDR1 MDHEN, CDR2 SYDVKM. The CDR3 totals 13 residues. CDR3 region: CASTQGARYEQYF. Here the CDR3 DNA reads TGTGCCAGCACTCAGGGGGCACGATACGAGCAGTACTTC.

V is TRBV11-2 and J is TRBJ2-6; D is undetermined. Germline CDR1 and CDR2: SGHAT and FQNNGV. There are 15 residues in the CDR3. V dropped 1 base and J dropped 2 bases, with 6 bases sitting between them. DNA of the CDR3: TGTGCCAGCAGCTTAGGGACGCCTGGGGCCAACGTCCTGACTTTC. Protein sequence: CASSLGTPGANVLTF.

In its sample, this clone was seen once. The chain employs TRBV5-1 and TRBJ1-3; a possible D gene is TRBD1 (5 bases). Germline assignment: CDR1 SGHRS and CDR2 YFSETQ. This CDR3 comprises 15 residues. Deletions cut 4 bases from V and 4 bases from J, with 15 bases between. The chain's CDR3 is CASSPSGGDGNTIYF. For the CDR3, the DNA is TGCGCCAGCAGCCCATCGGGAGGGGACGGAAACACCATATATTTT.

This chain uses TRBV6-1 with TRBJ1-1; no clear D gene. The CDR3 totals 11 residues. Trimming removed 8 bases at V and 1 base at J, with 5 bases between. Germline V lookup: CDR1 MNHNS, CDR2 SASEGT. The CDR3 reads CASYKNTEAFF. CDR3 nucleotides: TGTGCCAGCTACAAGAACACTGAAGCTTTCTTT.

The chain is built from TRBV28 and TRBJ1-3; D might be TRBD1 (5 bases). The V end lost 6 bases, the J end lost 4 bases, and 16 bases lay between the germline ends. Germline values: CDR1 MDHEN, CDR2 SYDVKM. The CDR3 totals 15 residues. The CDR3 DNA reads TGTGCCAGCAGCACCCCGGGGGTTGCAGGAAACACCATATATTTT. It translates to CASSTPGVAGNTIYF.

V is TRBV19 and J is TRBJ1-5; D perhaps matches TRBD1 (6 bases). CDR3 length: 13 residues. Germline assignment: CDR1 LNHDA and CDR2 SQIVND (reference sequence). The V end lost 5 bases, the J end lost 8 bases, and 13 bases lay between the germline ends. CDR3 DNA sequence: TGTGCCAGTAGTCCCAGGGGTCGAAAGCCCCAGCATTTT. This translates into CASSPRGRKPQHF.